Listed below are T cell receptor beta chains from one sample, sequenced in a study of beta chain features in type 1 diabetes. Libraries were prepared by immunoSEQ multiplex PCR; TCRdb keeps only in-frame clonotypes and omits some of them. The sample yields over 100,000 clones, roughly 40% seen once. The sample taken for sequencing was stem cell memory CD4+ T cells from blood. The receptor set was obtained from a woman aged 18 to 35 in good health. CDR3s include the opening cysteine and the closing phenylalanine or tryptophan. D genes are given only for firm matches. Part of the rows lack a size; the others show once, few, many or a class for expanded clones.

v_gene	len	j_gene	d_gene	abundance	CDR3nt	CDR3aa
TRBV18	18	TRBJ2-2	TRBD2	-	TGTGCCAGCTCACCACCCATGACTAGCGGGAGAGGTACCGGGGAGCTGTTTTTT	CASSPPMTSGRGTGELFF
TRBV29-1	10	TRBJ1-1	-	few	TGCAGCGTTGCACAGCCTGAAGCTTTCTTT	CSVAQPEAFF
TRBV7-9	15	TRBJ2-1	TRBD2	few	TGTGCCAGCAGCCTGACTAGCGGGGGACACAATGAGCAGTTCTTC	CASSLTSGGHNEQFF
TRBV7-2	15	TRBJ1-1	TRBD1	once	TGTGCCAGCAGCCGAAGATTCAGGGGGTCCCCTGAAGCTTTCTTT	CASSRRFRGSPEAFF
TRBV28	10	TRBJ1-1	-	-	-	CAGGELKLSF
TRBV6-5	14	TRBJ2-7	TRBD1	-	TGTGCCAGCAGTACGGACAGGGTGAGAAGAGAGCAGTACTTC	CASSTDRVRREQYF
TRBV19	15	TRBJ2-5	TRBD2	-	TGTGCCAGTACTACGGGACTAGCGGGAGAGGGGACCCAGTACTTC	CASTTGLAGEGTQYF
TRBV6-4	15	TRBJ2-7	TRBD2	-	TGTGCCAGCAACGTATTACTAGCGGGAGTACATGGGCAGTACTTC	CASNVLLAGVHGQYF
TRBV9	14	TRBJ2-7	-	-	TGTGCCAGCAGCGTCGGGCAGGGCCCCTACGAGCAGTACTTC	CASSVGQGPYEQYF
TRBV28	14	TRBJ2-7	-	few	TGTGCCAGCAGTTTCTCCACGGGCTCCTACGAGCAGTACTTC	CASSFSTGSYEQYF
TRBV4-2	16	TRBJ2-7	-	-	TGTGCCAGCAGCCAATATAAGGTAGCCCTTCCCTACGAGCAGTACTTC	CASSQYKVALPYEQYF